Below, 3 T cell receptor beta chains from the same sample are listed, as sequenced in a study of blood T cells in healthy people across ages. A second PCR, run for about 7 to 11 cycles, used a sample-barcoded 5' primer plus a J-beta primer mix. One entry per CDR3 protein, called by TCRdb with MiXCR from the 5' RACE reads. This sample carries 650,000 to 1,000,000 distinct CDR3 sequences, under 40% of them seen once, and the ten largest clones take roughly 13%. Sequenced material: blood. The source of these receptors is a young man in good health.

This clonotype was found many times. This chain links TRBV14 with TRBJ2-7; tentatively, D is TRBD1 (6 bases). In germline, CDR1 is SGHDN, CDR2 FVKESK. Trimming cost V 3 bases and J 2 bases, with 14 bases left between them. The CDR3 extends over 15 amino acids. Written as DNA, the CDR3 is TGTGCCAGCAGCCATATTACGGACAGACCCTACGAGCAGTACTTC. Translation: CASSHITDRPYEQYF.

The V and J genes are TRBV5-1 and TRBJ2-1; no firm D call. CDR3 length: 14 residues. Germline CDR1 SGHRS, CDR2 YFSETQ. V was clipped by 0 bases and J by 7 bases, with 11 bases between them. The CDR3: CASSLVVGRNEQFF. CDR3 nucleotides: TGCGCCAGCAGCTTGGTGGTAGGGCGAAATGAGCAGTTCTTC. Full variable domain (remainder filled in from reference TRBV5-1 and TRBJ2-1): KAGVTQTPRYLIKTRGQQVTLSCSPISGHRSVSWYQQTPGQGLQFLFEYFSETQRNKGNFPGRFSGRQFSNSRSEMNVSTLELGDSALYLCASSLVVGRNEQFFGPGTRLTVL.

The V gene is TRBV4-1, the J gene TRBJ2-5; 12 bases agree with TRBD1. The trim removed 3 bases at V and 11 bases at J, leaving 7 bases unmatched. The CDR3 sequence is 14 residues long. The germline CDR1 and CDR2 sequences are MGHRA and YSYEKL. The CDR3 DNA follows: TGCGCCAGCAGCCAGGGACAGGGGGCTGGAGAGCAGTACTTC. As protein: CASSQGQGAGEQYF.